This TCR beta chain is from a study of blood T cell dynamics during melanoma immunotherapy. Points from the study as a whole: It remained unknown if the driving T cell clones were melanoma-specific.

The V gene lost 7 bases and the J gene lost 3 bases, with 16 bases spanning the gap. In germline, CDR1 is LNHDA, CDR2 SQIVND (reference sequence). CDR3 length equals 15 residues. Time point: week 3, after first cycle of checkpoint inhibitor. Produced via immunoSEQ multiplex PCR; TCRdb's table is partial and in-frame only. The sample has more than 15,000 clones, 70% to 90% seen once. In its sample, this clone was seen once. Antigen unknown. The sample here was blood, taken from a patient treated with checkpoint blockade. This TCR was recovered from a human donor with melanoma. This chain connects TRBV19 to TRBJ1-5; D is ambiguous. The CDR3 coding sequence is TGTGCCAGTAAGGAGGGAAGCGGCCCCAATCAGCCCCAGCATTTT. It encodes CASKEGSGPNQPQHF.